This TCR beta chain was identified in a study of CD8+CD57+ T cells in acquired aplastic anemia. Patients sequenced had flow cytometry evidence of CD8+CD57+ cell expansion. This clonotype was detected only a few times. The junction departs from germline at one end; a sequencing error may be responsible. The CDR3 sequence is 12 residues long. Germline CDR1 is SEHNR and CDR2 is FQNEAQ (reference sequence). Researchers used genomic DNA as the template to profile TCR beta VDJ and CDR3. TCRdb itself ran the reads through MiXCR, one entry per CDR3 protein. The sample has about 160,000 distinct CDR3 sequences, over 55% seen once; the top ten hold 40% to 55%.

The receptor was derived from a human donor with aplastic anemia. The specimen sequenced was sorted CD4+, CD8+, or CD8+CD57+ T cells (not recorded which) from PBMCs. The rearrangement links TRBV7-9 to TRBJ1-2, with a possible D match to TRBD1 (5 bases). The CDR3 here is CASSLAGGKVLF. In DNA, the CDR3 is TGTGCCAGCAGCTTAGCGGGGGGAAAGGTCCTCTTC.